What follows are 8 T cell receptor beta chains derived from one specimen sequenced in a study of blood T cell repertoires in COVID-19. The method was immunoSEQ multiplex PCR; TCRdb's version includes in-frame clones alone and lacks a portion of them. The table shows roughly 13,000 clones, with roughly 86% occurring only once. Input material: peripheral blood. These receptors originate from a human donor in a cohort sampled during active COVID-19.

The V call is TRBV6-1, the J call TRBJ2-3, with TRBD2 matching 10 bases. The CDR3 contains 17 residues. Per germline, CDR1 MNHNS and CDR2 SASEGT. With 3 bases clipped from V and 2 bases from J, the junction kept 8 bases outside the gene matches. The CDR3 DNA follows: TGTGCCAGCAGTGAGACCATCCTAGCGGGAGACACAGATACGCAGTATTTT. It yields the protein CASSETILAGDTDTQYF.

This clone turned up a few times. V gene TRBV28 combines with J gene TRBJ2-5; TRBD1 matches at 10 bases. The CDR3 runs to 14 residues. Germline CDR1 and CDR2: MDHEN and SYDVKM. The J segment lost 5 bases and the V segment lost 5 bases, leaving 5 bases of the junction unmatched. The CDR3 sequence is CASSGDRGGETQYF. The CDR3 bases are TGTGCCAGCAGTGGGGACAGGGGTGGGGAGACCCAGTACTTC.

This clone was seen a handful of times. The genes are TRBV14 and TRBJ2-7; a weak D match, TRBD1 (5 bases). Per germline, CDR1 SGHDN and CDR2 FVKESK. The CDR3 loop spans 15 amino acids. V dropped 1 base and J dropped 0 bases, with 10 bases sitting between them. The CDR3 here is CASSQVGHLSYEQYF. For the CDR3, the DNA is TGTGCCAGCAGCCAAGTAGGACACCTCTCCTACGAGCAGTACTTC. The whole variable domain, remainder taken from reference TRBV14 and TRBJ2-7, is EAGVTQFPSHSVIEKGQTVTLRCDPISGHDNLYWYRRVMGKEIKFLLHFVKESKQDESGMPNNRFLAERTGGTYSTLKVQPAELEDSGVYFCASSQVGHLSYEQYFGPGTRLTVT.

The chain recombines TRBV10-3 with TRBJ2-2; 7 bases align to TRBD2. Trimming removed 6 bases from V and 5 bases from J; junction bases left unmatched: 3. The germline gives CDR1 ENHRY, CDR2 SYGVKD. This CDR3 spans 13 amino acids. CDR3 DNA: TGTGCCATCAGGCGGGAGTGGACCGGGGAGCTGTTTTTT. It specifies CAIRREWTGELFF.

The chain couples TRBV18 to TRBJ2-1; TRBD1 matches at 7 bases. This CDR3 has 14 residues. The V and J ends lost 5 bases and 5 bases, in that order; junction bases with no gene match: 6. From germline, CDR1 is KGHSH and CDR2 LQKENI. The DNA of the CDR3 is TGTGCCAGCTCATTCCCGGGACAGCACAATGAGCAGTTCTTC. Translation: CASSFPGQHNEQFF.

This sequence joins TRBV6-2 or TRBV6-3 and TRBJ2-7; TRBD2 matches at 9 bases. The J segment lost 6 bases and the V segment lost 5 bases, leaving 17 bases of the junction unmatched. Per the germline V gene, CDR1 is MNHEY and CDR2 is SVGEGT. This CDR3 comprises 17 residues. In DNA, the CDR3 is TGTGCCAGCAGTGTCCCGAAGGTTAGCGGGAGTCTACGCGAGCAGTACTTC. Translating gives CASSVPKVSGSLREQYF.

J is TRBJ2-3 and V is TRBV4-2, with 12 nucleotides matching TRBD2. V was clipped by 5 bases and J by 2 bases; unmatched bases: 5. This CDR3 region has 16 residues. The germline V gene has CDR1 LGHNA and CDR2 YNFKEQ. The CDR3, as DNA: TGTGCCAGCAGCTCTAGGACTAGCGGGACCACAGATACGCAGTATTTT. It specifies CASSSRTSGTTDTQYF.

V usage is TRBV10-2 and J usage is TRBJ2-2; a possible D gene is TRBD1 (5 bases). The V end was cut by 11 bases, the J end by 2 bases, with 15 bases between. The CDR3 loop spans 14 amino acids. Germline lookup yields CDR1 WSHSY and CDR2 SAAADI. The CDR3 DNA is TGCGCCCTCCGTGGGGCTCAAAACACCGGGGAGCTGTTTTTT. It is translated as CALRGAQNTGELFF.